These 3 T cell receptor beta chains originate from one sample sequenced in a study of shared clonotypes between healthy human individuals. Only in-frame clones appear in the TCRdb table, and some are missing; sequencing was by immunoSEQ multiplex PCR. This sample carries about 480,000 clones, about 75% of them seen once, and the ten largest clones take 12%. Material for sequencing was PBMCs. These receptors all come from a woman in her thirties or forties in good health. Some clones in this sample may be carry-over from other donors' samples.

This clone has only one observation. V gene TRBV5-1 combines with J gene TRBJ2-2, with a weak D call TRBD2 (6 bases). V was cut by 1 base and J by 6 bases, with 10 bases left in between. CDR1 SGHRS and CDR2 YFSETQ come from the germline V gene. This CDR3 spans 14 amino acids. The CDR3 sequence is CASSLSGEAGELFF. The CDR3, as DNA: TGCGCCAGCAGCTTGTCGGGAGAGGCCGGGGAGCTGTTTTTT.

The CDR3 nucleotides read TGTGCCAGCAGCTTAAGGGGGGGGAGATTCACAGATACGCAGTATTTT. This sequence encodes CASSLRGGRFTDTQYF. The V gene is TRBV11-2, the J gene TRBJ2-3, with D possibly matching TRBD2 (7 bases). The germline V gene encodes CDR1 SGHAT and CDR2 FQNNGV. The V end lost 2 bases, the J end lost 2 bases, and 14 bases lay between the germline ends. The CDR3 is 16 residues long.

The gene calls are TRBV5-6 and TRBJ1-2; 7 nucleotides agree with TRBD1. CDR3 size: 15 residues. Trimming cost V 0 bases and J 8 bases; bases outside gene matches: 10. Looked up from germline, CDR1 is SGHDT and CDR2 is YYEEEE. CDR3 nucleotides: TGTGCCAGCAGCTTGGAATTTACAGGGGTTCCAGGCTACACCTTC. Its translation: CASSLEFTGVPGYTF.